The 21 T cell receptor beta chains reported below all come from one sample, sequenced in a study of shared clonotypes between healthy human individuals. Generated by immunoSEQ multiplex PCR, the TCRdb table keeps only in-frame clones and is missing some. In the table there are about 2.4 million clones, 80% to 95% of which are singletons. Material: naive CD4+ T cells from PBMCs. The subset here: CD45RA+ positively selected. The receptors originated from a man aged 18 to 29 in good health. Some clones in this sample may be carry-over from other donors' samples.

In DNA form, the CDR3 reads TGTGCCAGCTCACCGGGAGCGGGAAACACCTACGAGCAGTACTTC. Protein: CASSPGAGNTYEQYF. This chain connects TRBV18 to TRBJ2-7; TRBD2 matches 7 bases. The J segment lost 2 bases and the V segment lost 3 bases, leaving 7 bases of the junction unmatched. Germline V gene data show CDR1 as KGHSH and CDR2 as LQKENI. The CDR3 sequence is 15 residues long.

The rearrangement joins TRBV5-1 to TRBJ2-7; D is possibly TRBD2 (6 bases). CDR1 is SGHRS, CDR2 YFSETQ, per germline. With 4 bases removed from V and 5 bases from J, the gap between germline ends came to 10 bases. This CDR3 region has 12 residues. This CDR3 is CASSQTSNEQYF. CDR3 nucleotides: TGCGCCAGCAGCCAAACTAGCAACGAGCAGTACTTC.

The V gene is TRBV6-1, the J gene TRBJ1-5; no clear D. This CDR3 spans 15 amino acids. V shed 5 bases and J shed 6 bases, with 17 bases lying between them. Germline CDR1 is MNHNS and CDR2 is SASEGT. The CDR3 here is CASSQRDGVSQPQHF. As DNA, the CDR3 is TGTGCCAGCAGTCAACGTGACGGGGTTAGTCAGCCCCAGCATTTT.

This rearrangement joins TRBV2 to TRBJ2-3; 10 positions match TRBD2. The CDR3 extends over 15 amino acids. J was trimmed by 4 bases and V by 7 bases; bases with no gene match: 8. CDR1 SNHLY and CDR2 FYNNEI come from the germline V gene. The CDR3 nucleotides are TGTGCCAGCAAGAACAGCGGGAGGGGACCAGATACGCAGTATTTT. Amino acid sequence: CASKNSGRGPDTQYF.

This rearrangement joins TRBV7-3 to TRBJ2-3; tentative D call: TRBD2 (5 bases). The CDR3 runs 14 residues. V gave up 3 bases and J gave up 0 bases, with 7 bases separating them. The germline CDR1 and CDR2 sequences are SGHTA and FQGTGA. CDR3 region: CASSFEGSTDTQYF. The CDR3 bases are TGTGCCAGCAGCTTCGAGGGAAGCACAGATACGCAGTATTTT.

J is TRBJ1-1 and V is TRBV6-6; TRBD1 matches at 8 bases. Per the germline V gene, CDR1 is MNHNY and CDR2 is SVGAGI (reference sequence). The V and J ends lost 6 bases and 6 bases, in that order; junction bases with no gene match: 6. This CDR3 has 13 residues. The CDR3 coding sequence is TGTGCCAGCAGACCGGACAGGGTGTCTGAAGCTTTCTTT. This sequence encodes CASRPDRVSEAFF.

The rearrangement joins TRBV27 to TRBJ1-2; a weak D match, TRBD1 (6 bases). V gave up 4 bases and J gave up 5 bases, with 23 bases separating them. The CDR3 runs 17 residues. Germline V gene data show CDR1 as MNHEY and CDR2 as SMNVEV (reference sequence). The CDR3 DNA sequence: TGTGCCAGCAGTTCCGCCGAACGGATACAGGGACTGTATGGCTACACCTTC. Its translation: CASSSAERIQGLYGYTF.

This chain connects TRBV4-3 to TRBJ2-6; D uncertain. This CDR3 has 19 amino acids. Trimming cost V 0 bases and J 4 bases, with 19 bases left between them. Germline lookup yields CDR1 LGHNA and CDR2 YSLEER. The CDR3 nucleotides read TGCGCCAGCAGCCAAGAATTACTGCTCCTTTTGAAGGGGGCCAACGTCCTGACTTTC. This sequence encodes CASSQELLLLLKGANVLTF.

The CDR3 here is CASTITGGGVPSYEQYF. For the CDR3, the DNA is TGTGCCAGCACCATTACCGGGGGGGGCGTACCATCCTACGAGCAGTACTTC. This chain connects TRBV11-2 to TRBJ2-7, with 8 bases that match TRBD2. This CDR3 has 17 residues. Germline loops: CDR1 SGHAT, CDR2 FQNNGV. V was clipped by 7 bases and J by 1 base; unmatched bases: 15.

The CDR3 region has the DNA TGCGCCAGCAGCCAGGCCCTTAGGGGCCGATCTAGCACAGATACGCAGTATTTT. Translation gives CASSQALRGRSSTDTQYF. The V gene is TRBV4-1, the J gene TRBJ2-3; tentatively, D is TRBD1 (5 bases). The CDR3 runs 18 residues. Germline V gives CDR1 MGHRA, CDR2 YSYEKL. The V gene lost 3 bases and the J gene lost 0 bases, with 19 bases spanning the gap.

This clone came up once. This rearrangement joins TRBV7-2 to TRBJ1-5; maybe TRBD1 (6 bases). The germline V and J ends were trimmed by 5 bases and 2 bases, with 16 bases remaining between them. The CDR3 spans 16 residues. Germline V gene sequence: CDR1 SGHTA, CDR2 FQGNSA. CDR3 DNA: TGTGCCAGCAGCGAAGACAGGCCTCGCGGCAATCAGCCCCAGCATTTT. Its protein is CASSEDRPRGNQPQHF.

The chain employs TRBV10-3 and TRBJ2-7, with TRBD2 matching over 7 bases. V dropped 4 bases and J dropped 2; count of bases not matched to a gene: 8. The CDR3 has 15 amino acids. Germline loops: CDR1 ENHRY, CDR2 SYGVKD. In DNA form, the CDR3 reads TGTGCCATCAGTGTTAGAGTGGGAGGGCCCTACGAGCAGTACTTC. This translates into CAISVRVGGPYEQYF.

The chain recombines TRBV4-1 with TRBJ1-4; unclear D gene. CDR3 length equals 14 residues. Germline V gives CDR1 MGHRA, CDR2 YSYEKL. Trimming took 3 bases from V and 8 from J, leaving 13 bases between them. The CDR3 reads CASSQTGDKEKLFF. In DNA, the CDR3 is TGCGCCAGCAGCCAGACGGGAGACAAGGAAAAACTGTTTTTT.

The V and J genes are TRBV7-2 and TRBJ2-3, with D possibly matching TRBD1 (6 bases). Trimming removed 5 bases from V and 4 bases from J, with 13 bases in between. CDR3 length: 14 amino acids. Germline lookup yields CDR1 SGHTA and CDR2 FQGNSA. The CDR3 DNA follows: TGTGCCAGCAGCGTTCGATCAGGGGCAGATACGCAGTATTTT. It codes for CASSVRSGADTQYF.

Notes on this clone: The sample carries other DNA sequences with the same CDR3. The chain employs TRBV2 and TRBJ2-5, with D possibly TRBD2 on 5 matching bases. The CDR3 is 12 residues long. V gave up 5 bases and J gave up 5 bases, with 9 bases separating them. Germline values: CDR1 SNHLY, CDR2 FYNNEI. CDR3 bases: TGTGCCAGCAGTTTGACGGGGGAGACCCAGTACTTC. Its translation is CASSLTGETQYF.

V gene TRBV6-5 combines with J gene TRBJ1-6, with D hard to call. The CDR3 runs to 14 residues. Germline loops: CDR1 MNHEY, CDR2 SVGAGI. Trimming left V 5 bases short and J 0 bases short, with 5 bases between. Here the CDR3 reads CASSRTSYNSPLHF. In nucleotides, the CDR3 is TGTGCCAGCAGTAGGACCTCCTATAATTCACCCCTCCACTTT.

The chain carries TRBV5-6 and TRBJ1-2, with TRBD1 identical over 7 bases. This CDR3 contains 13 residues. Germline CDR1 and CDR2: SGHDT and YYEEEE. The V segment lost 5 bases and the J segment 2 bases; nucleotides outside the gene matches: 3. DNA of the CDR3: TGTGCCAGCAGACAGGGGATAAACTATGGCTACACCTTC. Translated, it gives CASRQGINYGYTF.

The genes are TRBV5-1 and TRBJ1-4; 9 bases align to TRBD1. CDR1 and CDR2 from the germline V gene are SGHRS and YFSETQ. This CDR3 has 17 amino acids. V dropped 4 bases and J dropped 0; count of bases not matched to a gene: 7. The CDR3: CASSGGTGLATNEKLFF. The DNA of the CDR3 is TGCGCCAGCAGCGGGGGGACAGGGCTAGCAACTAATGAAAAACTGTTTTTT.

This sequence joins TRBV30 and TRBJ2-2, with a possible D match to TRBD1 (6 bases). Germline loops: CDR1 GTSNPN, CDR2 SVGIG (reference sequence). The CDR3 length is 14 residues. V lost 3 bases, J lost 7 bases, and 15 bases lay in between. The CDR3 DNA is TGTGCCTGGAGATTGGGGGCAAGCCTCGGGGAGCTGTTTTTT. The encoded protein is CAWRLGASLGELFF. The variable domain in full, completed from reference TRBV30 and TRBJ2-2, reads SQTIHQWPATLVQPVGSPLSLECTVEGTSNPNLYWYRQAAGRGLQLLFYSVGIGQISSEVPQNLSASRPQDRQFILSSKKLLLSDSGFYLCAWRLGASLGELFFGEGSRLTVL.

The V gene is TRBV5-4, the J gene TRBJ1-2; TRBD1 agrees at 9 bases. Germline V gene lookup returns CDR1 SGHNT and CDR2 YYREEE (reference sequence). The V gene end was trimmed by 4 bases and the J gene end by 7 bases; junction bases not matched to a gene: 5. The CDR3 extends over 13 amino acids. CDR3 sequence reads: CASSATGGGGYTF. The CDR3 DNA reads TGTGCCAGCAGCGCCACAGGGGGCGGTGGCTACACCTTC.

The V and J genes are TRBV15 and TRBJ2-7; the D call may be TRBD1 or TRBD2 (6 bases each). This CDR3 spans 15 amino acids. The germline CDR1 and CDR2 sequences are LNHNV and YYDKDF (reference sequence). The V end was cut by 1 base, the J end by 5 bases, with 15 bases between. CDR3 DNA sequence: TGTGCCACCAGCAGAGGGGGGGCAGGGATCAACGAGCAGTACTTC. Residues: CATSRGGAGINEQYF.